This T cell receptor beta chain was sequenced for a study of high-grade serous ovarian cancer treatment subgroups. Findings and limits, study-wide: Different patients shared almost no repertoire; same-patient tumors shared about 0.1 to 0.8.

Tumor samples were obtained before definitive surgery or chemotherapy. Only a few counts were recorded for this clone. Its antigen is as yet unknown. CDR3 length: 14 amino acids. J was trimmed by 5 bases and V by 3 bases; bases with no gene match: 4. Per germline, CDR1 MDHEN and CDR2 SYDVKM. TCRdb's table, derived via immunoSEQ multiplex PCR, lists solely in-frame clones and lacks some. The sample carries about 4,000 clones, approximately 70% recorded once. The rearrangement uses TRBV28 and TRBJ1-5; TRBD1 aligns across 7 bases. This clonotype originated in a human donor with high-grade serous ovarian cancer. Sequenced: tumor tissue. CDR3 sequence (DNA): TGTGCCAGCAGTTTGACAGGGTGGCATCAGCCCCAGCATTTT. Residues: CASSLTGWHQPQHF. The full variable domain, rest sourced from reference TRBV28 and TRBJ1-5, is DVKVTQSSRYLVKRTGEKVFLECVQDMDHENMFWYRQDPGLGLRLIYFSYDVKMKEKGDIPEGYSVSREKKERFSLILESASTNQTSMYLCASSLTGWHQPQHFGDGTRLSIL.